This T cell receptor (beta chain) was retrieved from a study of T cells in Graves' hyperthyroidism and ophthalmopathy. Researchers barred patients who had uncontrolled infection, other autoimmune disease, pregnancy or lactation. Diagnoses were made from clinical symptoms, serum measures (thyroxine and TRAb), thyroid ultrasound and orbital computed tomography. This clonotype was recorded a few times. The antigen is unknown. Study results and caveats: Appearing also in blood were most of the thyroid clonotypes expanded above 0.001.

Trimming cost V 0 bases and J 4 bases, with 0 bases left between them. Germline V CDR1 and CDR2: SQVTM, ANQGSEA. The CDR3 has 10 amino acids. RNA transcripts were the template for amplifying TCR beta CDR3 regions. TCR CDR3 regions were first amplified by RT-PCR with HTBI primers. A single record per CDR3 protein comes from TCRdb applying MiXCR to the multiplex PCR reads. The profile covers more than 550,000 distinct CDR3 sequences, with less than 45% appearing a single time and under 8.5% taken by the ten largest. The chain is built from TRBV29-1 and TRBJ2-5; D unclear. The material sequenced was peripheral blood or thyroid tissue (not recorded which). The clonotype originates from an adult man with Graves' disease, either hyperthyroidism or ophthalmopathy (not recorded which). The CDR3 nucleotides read TGCAGCGTTGAAGAAGAGACCCAGTACTTC. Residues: CSVEEETQYF.